The 5 T cell receptor beta chains in this list originate from one sample, sequenced in a study of blood T cell repertoires in COVID-19. TCRdb's table, derived via immunoSEQ multiplex PCR, lists solely in-frame clones and lacks some. The data show about 360,000 clones, with approximately 77% seen just once and under 1.2% held by the top ten. What was sequenced was peripheral blood. Receptor source: a human donor with acute or convalescent COVID-19. The donor label of this sample is uncertain.

The V call is TRBV6-2 or TRBV6-3, the J call TRBJ1-6, with TRBD1 matching over 8 bases. The CDR3 extends over 15 amino acids. The J segment lost 6 bases and the V segment lost 2 bases, leaving 3 bases of the junction unmatched. Germline CDR1 and CDR2: MNHEY and SVGEGT. The DNA for the CDR3 is TGTGCCAGCAGTTACCAGGACAGGGTTAATTCACCCCTCCACTTT. It translates to CASSYQDRVNSPLHF.

This clone was detected many times. The chain's CDR3 is CASSEWTGGAYGYTF. CDR3 DNA sequence: TGTGCCAGCAGTGAATGGACAGGGGGCGCCTATGGCTACACCTTC. The rearrangement uses TRBV6-1 and TRBJ1-2, with 11 bases aligning to TRBD1. J lost 4 bases, V lost 2 bases, and 3 bases had no gene match. Germline V lookup: CDR1 MNHNS, CDR2 SASEGT. The CDR3 spans 15 residues.

This chain connects TRBV6-5 to TRBJ1-1; D uncertain. The CDR3 covers 13 residues. Germline values: CDR1 MNHEY, CDR2 SVGAGI. V lost 1 base to trimming and J lost 4 bases, with 7 bases between them. The CDR3 DNA is TGTGCCAGCAGTTACTACTTGAGCACTGAAGCTTTCTTT. Translating gives CASSYYLSTEAFF.

CDR3 in DNA: TGTGCCAGCAGCTTATTAGGGACAGGCTATGGCTACACCTTC. This sequence encodes CASSLLGTGYGYTF. The chain carries TRBV7-2 and TRBJ1-2; 8 nucleotides align to TRBD1. Germline values: CDR1 SGHTA, CDR2 FQGNSA. This CDR3 is built from 14 residues. The J segment lost 4 bases and the V segment lost 2 bases, leaving 3 bases of the junction unmatched.

The chain is built from TRBV6-1 and TRBJ1-4; D unresolved. CDR1 is MNHNS and CDR2 is SASEGT in the germline V gene. This CDR3 is built from 16 residues. The germline V and J ends were trimmed by 2 bases and 0 bases, with 10 bases remaining between them. The CDR3 DNA reads TGTGCCAGCAGTGAACCTCAAATAGCAACTAATGAAAAACTGTTTTTT. Translation gives CASSEPQIATNEKLFF.